This TCR beta chain stems from a study of blood T cell repertoires in COVID-19 (dated by TCRdb to the early 2020s). Turning to the overall study: The collaborator samples originated in the United States, Italy and Spain and spanned the acute and convalescent phases of COVID-19. Samples were obtained from the ongoing ImmuneRACE study (first 160 participants) and from about 1,300 subjects provided by 6 global collaborators. Where available, HLA class I and class II types were obtained from metadata supplied by the sample provider rather than from assay-based typing. Deeply sampled blood TCRbeta repertoires from subjects exposed to, actively infected with, or recovered from COVID-19 were included in the dataset. The repertoires were released in a freely available public database meant as a resource for research on the immune response to SARS-CoV-2. The sample metadata nearly always contained a de-identified subject ID, COVID-19 status, age in years and sex. The prospective study material was composed of cDNA or gDNA derived from T cells, B-cell-depleted T cells, or PBMCs.

There are 14 amino acids in the CDR3, from cysteine to phenylalanine inclusive. Solely the CDR3 DNA is kept, with 42 bases framed from the first base. The germline V gene (reference sequence) sets CDR1 to LNHDA and CDR2 to SQIVND. V is clipped by 3 bases and J by 7 bases, and the sequence between their germline boundaries is 12 bases long. With respect to this clone: This clone's antigen is unknown. It has no much larger one-base neighbor in the sample; base qualities were not kept. The identical CDR3 is also encoded by other nucleotide sequences in the sample.

The collaborating institutions used their own protocols to collect whole blood in K2EDTA tubes. Collaborator samples were shipped for TCRbeta analysis as frozen whole blood, isolated PBMCs, or DNA extracted from either sample type. The full study reports these points: How much clinical and demographic metadata was included differed by source and by participant, and the metadata was provided uncurated.

The immunoSEQ Assay, a bias-controlled multiplex PCR, was used to amplify TCRbeta CDR3 regions from genomic DNA. The study's own analysis went as follows. Nucleated cell counts per sample were estimated from amplification of reference gene primers within the assay. To quantify the absolute abundance of each unique TCRbeta CDR3 rearrangement, sequence reads were collapsed and filtered. Productive Simpson clonality was computed per sample as the square root of Simpson's diversity index over productive rearrangements. TCRdb obtained this table from immuneACCESS and retained in-frame rearrangements with V and J assigned. These tables miss some clones; where compared with another copy, unresolved V genes account for less than half of the shortfall, and the remainder is unexplained. The V and J calls and the clone size are those of that table, but D and trimming were determined from the DNA. Within this sample are some 160,000 clones, with around 81% of them counted one time only. The ten most abundant clones make up approximately 5% of the sample.

This chain joins TRBV19 to TRBJ1-4; perhaps TRBD1 is the D gene, with 6 bases matching. This TCR came from a woman in her forties or fifties with acute or convalescent COVID-19. The sequencing sample was made of peripheral blood. The CDR3 reads CASSISGDPEKLFF. The DNA sequence is given as TGTGCCAGTAGTATCTCAGGGGACCCTGAAAAACTGTTTTTT.